This T cell receptor beta chain comes out of a study of control samples from healthy donors and cancer patients. Sequenced by immunoSEQ multiplex PCR; TCRdb stores in-frame clones only, minus some. Of 100,000 to 150,000 clones listed, roughly 84% are singletons. What was sequenced was blood. The origin of this receptor is a man aged 45-60 years in good health.

CDR3 nucleotide sequence: TGTGCCAGCAGTGTCGCGCAGGGAAGCAATCAGCCCCAGCATTTT. As protein: CASSVAQGSNQPQHF. The gene calls are TRBV28 and TRBJ1-5; maybe TRBD1 (5 bases). The CDR3 extends over 15 amino acids. CDR1 and CDR2 (germline): MDHEN, SYDVKM. Trimming pared 5 bases from V and 1 base from J, leaving 12 bases between.